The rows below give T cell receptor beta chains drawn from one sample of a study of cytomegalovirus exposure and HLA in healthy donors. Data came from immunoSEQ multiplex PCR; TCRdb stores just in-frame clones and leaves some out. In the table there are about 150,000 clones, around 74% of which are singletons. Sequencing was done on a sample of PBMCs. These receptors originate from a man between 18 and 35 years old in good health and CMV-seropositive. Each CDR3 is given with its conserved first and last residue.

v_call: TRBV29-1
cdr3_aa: CSVGGREFGTDTQYF

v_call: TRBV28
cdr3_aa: CASSLGQGLQPQHF

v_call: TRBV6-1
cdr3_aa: CASSLAGGNPGELFF

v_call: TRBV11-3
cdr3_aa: CASSLGRGNTEAFF

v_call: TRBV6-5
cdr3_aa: CASSYSGGSNEKLFF

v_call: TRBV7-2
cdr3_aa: CASSRAGQTYEQYF

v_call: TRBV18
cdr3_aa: CASSPGTGLEKLFF

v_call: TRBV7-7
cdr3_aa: CASSLGGGAHNEQFF

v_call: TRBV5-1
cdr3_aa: CASSSSGSRDEQFF

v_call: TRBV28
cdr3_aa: CASSLHQGSQPQHF

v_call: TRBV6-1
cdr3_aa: CASTGTPSSYEQYF

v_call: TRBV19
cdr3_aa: CASREGLLGNQPQHF

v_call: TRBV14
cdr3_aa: CASSHLGLDYNEQFF